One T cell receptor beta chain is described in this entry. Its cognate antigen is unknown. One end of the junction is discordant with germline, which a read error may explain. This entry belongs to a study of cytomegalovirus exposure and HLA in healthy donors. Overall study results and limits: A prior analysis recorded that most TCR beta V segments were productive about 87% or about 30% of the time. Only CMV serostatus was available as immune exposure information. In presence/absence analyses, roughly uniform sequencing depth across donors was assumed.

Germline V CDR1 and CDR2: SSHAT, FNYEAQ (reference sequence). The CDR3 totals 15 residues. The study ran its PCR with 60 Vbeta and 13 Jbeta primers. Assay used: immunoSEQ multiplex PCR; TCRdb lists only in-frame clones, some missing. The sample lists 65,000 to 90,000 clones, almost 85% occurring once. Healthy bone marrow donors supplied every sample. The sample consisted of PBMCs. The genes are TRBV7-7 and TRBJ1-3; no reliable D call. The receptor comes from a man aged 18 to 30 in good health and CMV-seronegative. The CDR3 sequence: CASSLGLSSGNTIYF. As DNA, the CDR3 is TGTGCTAGCAGCTTAGGACTTAGCTCTGGAAACACCATATATTTT.